This T cell receptor (beta chain) emerged from a study of beta chain features in type 1 diabetes. Whole-study context: Patients did not differ from healthy donors in age, gender or cell yield. All samples combined gave over 100 million sorted cells for examination.

Broader study findings: Cells expressing TCR highly could be over-represented by cDNA sequencing. A closer apparent resemblance between naive, central memory and Treg TCRB repertoires was seen in patients than in healthy donors.

As regards this clone: The antigen remains undetermined.

Since all of the isolated RNA was reverse transcribed, expressed TCRB transcripts were what got sequenced. Profiling relied on immunoSEQ multiplex PCR, and the TCRdb table lists in-frame clones only, not all of them. This table holds 450,000 to 550,000 clones, approximately 30% found once. This clonotype originated in a man in his late teens or twenties in good health. Sequenced sample: naive CD4+ T cells from blood.

The CDR3 protein is CAWRGTGLEAFF. The CDR3 bases are TGTGCCTGGAGAGGGACAGGGCTCGAGGCTTTCTTT. The chain uses TRBV30 and TRBJ1-1; TRBD1 matches at 9 bases. Germline V CDR1 and CDR2: GTSNPN, SVGIG (reference sequence). J lost 11 bases, V lost 3 bases, and 7 bases had no gene match. The CDR3 contains 12 residues.